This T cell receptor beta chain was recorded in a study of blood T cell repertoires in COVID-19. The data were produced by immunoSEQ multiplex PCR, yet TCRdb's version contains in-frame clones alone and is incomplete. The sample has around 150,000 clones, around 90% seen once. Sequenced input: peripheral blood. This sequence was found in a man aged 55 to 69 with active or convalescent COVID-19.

CDR3 sequence: CSASMAGISSNQPQHF. CDR3 nucleotides: TGCAGTGCTAGTATGGCAGGCATTTCTAGCAATCAGCCCCAGCATTTT. The rearrangement joins TRBV20-1 to TRBJ1-5; D is undetermined. Trimming removed 3 bases at V and 0 bases at J, with 15 bases between. This CDR3 has 16 residues. Germline lookup yields CDR1 DFQATT and CDR2 SNEGSKA (reference sequence).